The following is a T cell receptor beta chain sequence with its context. Its antigen is unknown. The PCR made use of 60 Vbeta and 13 Jbeta primers. Profiling relied on immunoSEQ multiplex PCR, and the TCRdb table lists in-frame clones only, not all of them. The profile shows approximately 120,000 clones, over 60% of them singletons. This record belongs to a study of cytomegalovirus exposure and HLA in healthy donors. General study findings and limits: Owing to their indistinguishability, certain V segments, notably TRBV6-2 and TRBV6-3, were excluded. Association of some 18,000 TCR beta sequences with HLA alleles was found at 0.05 false discovery rate in a later analysis. Further analysis was carried out later, and it showed several of the most significant clusters appearing linked to common viral pathogens. Within a later analysis, the majority of CMV-associated TCR beta chains appeared HLA-restricted.

Germline V gene data show CDR1 as LNHDA and CDR2 as SQIVND (reference sequence). With V trimmed by 7 bases and J by 2 bases, 13 bases remained unmatched. The CDR3 has 17 amino acids. The sequence was collected from a woman aged 55-70 years in good health and CMV-seropositive. Material: PBMCs. V usage is TRBV19 and J usage is TRBJ2-2; 7 nucleotides match TRBD2. The CDR3 spells CASMLGGSSLNTGELFF. CDR3 DNA sequence: TGTGCCAGTATGTTGGGGGGGTCTTCTTTAAACACCGGGGAGCTGTTTTTT.